A single sample is the source of the 32 T cell receptor beta chains below, sequenced in a study of T cells after yellow fever vaccination. TCRdb reanalysed the 5' RACE reads using MiXCR and keeps one entry per CDR3 protein. The table lists about 300,000 distinct CDR3 sequences, roughly 8.7% of them singletons. The sequences come from CD4+ T cells sorted from PBMCs, collected 5 days after the yellow fever booster vaccination. Source of these receptors: a man aged 18 to 35 who received the YFV17D yellow fever vaccine.

This clonotype was detected ten times or more. CDR3 loop: CASSPGWEVAQYF. DNA for the CDR3: TGCGCCAGCAGCCCGGGCTGGGAAGTCGCCCAGTACTTC. The chain joins TRBV5-1 to TRBJ2-5; D is uncertain. The CDR3 extends over 13 amino acids. Germline CDR1 reads SGHRS; CDR2 reads YFSETQ. Trimming stripped 4 bases from V and 9 bases from J, with 16 bases between.

In this sample, this clonotype turned up a few times. The CDR3 protein is CSAATGTQPQHF. The DNA for the CDR3 is TGCAGTGCTGCTACCGGGACTCAACCCCAGCATTTT. The chain couples TRBV20-1 to TRBJ1-5, with D perhaps matching TRBD1 (5 bases). This CDR3 has 12 residues. CDR1 is DFQATT, CDR2 SNEGSKA, per germline (reference sequence). Trimming removed 5 bases at V and 10 bases at J, with 15 bases between.

In its sample, this clonotype was seen a few times. The chain is built from TRBV5-1 and TRBJ2-1; D possibly corresponds to TRBD2 (7 bases). Germline V gene data show CDR1 as SGHRS and CDR2 as YFSETQ. The ends were cut back, 3 bases at V and 6 bases at J, with 19 bases in the middle. The CDR3 loop spans 16 amino acids. The CDR3 region is CASSSTGNREGNEQFF. The CDR3 nucleotides are TGCGCCAGCAGCTCCACCGGAAACAGGGAGGGCAATGAGCAGTTCTTC. Supplemented by reference TRBV5-1 and TRBJ2-1, the full variable domain reads KAGVTQTPRYLIKTRGQQVTLSCSPISGHRSVSWYQQTPGQGLQFLFEYFSETQRNKGNFPGRFSGRQFSNSRSEMNVSTLELGDSALYLCASSSTGNREGNEQFFGPGTRLTVL.

The V call is TRBV19, the J call TRBJ2-5, with D perhaps TRBD1 (5 bases). The CDR3 extends over 13 amino acids. The V gene lost 3 bases and the J gene lost 3 bases, with 8 bases spanning the gap. CDR1 LNHDA and CDR2 SQIVND come from the germline V gene (reference sequence). The CDR3 DNA follows: TGTGCCAGTAGTATTGGGGCAAAAGAGACCCAGTACTTC. It codes for CASSIGAKETQYF. Full variable domain (remainder filled in from reference TRBV19 and TRBJ2-5): DGGITQSPKYLFRKEGQNVTLSCEQNLNHDAMYWYRQDPGQGLRLIYYSQIVNDFQKGDIAEGYSVSREKKESFPLTVTSAQKNPTAFYLCASSIGAKETQYFGPGTRLLVL.

J is TRBJ2-7 and V is TRBV23-1; a weak D match, TRBD1 (6 bases). TRBV23-1 carries the ORF label, with uncertain function. The CDR3 extends over 16 amino acids. V was pared by 4 bases and J by 3 bases, with 19 bases between. The CDR3 is CASSLIRTVYFYEQYV. Here the CDR3 DNA reads TGCGCCAGCAGTCTAATCAGGACAGTCTACTTCTACGAGCAGTACGTC.

The chain uses TRBV5-6 and TRBJ2-1; D is unclear. The CDR3 consists of 14 residues. Germline-derived CDR1 and CDR2 are SGHDT and YYEEEE. V was shortened by 4 bases and J by 1 base, with 9 bases between the two germline ends. Here the CDR3 DNA reads TGTGCCAGCAGCCGTCGAGGTTCCTACAATGAGCAGTTCTTC. It translates to CASSRRGSYNEQFF. The full variable domain, with the rest looked up from reference TRBV5-6 and TRBJ2-1, is DAGVTQSPTHLIKTRGQQVTLRCSPKSGHDTVSWYQQALGQGPQFIFQYYEEEERQRGNFPDRFSGHQFPNYSSELNVNALLLGDSALYLCASSRRGSYNEQFFGPGTRLTVL.

This clonotype was counted only a few times. This rearrangement joins TRBV4-1 to TRBJ2-7; possibly TRBD1 or TRBD2 for D (5 bases each). CDR3 length equals 16 residues. V shed 2 bases and J shed 2 bases, with 16 bases lying between them. Germline V gene sequence: CDR1 MGHRA, CDR2 YSYEKL. CDR3 amino acids: CASSQPREGQPYEQYF. In DNA form, the CDR3 reads TGCGCCAGCAGCCAACCTCGCGAGGGGCAGCCCTACGAGCAGTACTTC.

This clonotype was seen at least ten times. This chain joins TRBV27 and TRBJ1-1; the D gene is possibly TRBD1 (6 bases). Trimming removed 5 bases at V and 8 bases at J, with 15 bases between. CDR1 is MNHEY, CDR2 SMNVEV, per germline (reference sequence). The CDR3 contains 13 residues. CDR3 sequence reads: CASSPSDRLEAFF. CDR3 in DNA: TGTGCCAGCAGTCCCTCGGACAGATTAGAAGCTTTCTTT.

This chain joins TRBV7-9 and TRBJ2-1, with D possibly matching TRBD1 (6 bases). The V gene lost 8 bases and the J gene lost 6 bases, with 14 bases spanning the gap. In germline, CDR1 is SEHNR, CDR2 FQNEAQ (reference sequence). The length of the CDR3 is 13 residues. This CDR3 reads CASEGDRLNEQFF. The CDR3 nucleotides are TGTGCCAGCGAGGGGGACCGACTCAATGAGCAGTTCTTC. The complete variable domain, with remaining parts taken from reference TRBV7-9 and TRBJ2-1, reads DTGVSQNPRHKITKRGQNVTFRCDPISEHNRLYWYRQTLGQGPEFLTYFQNEAQLEKSRLLSDRFSAERPKGSFSTLEIQRTEQGDSAMYLCASEGDRLNEQFFGPGTRLTVL.

The rearrangement links TRBV20-1 to TRBJ2-4; 10 bases fit TRBD1. After removal of 4 bases from V and 6 bases from J, the junction contained 15 bases not matched to a gene. Germline V gives CDR1 DFQATT, CDR2 SNEGSKA (reference sequence). This CDR3 has 17 residues. The CDR3 DNA reads TGCAGTGCTACCAACAGAAGGGACAGGGGCAGGGGAAACATTCAGTACTTC. Its translation: CSATNRRDRGRGNIQYF.

The chain uses TRBV11-2 and TRBJ2-4; 8 positions match TRBD2. CDR1 SGHAT and CDR2 FQNNGV come from the germline V gene. The CDR3 runs 21 residues. V gave up 3 bases and J gave up 0 bases; unmatched junction bases: 19. In DNA, the CDR3 is TGTGCCAGCAGCTTCCCCACCGGGGGGGCGGTGAGGGTTGGAGCCAAAAACATTCAGTACTTC. This encodes CASSFPTGGAVRVGAKNIQYF.

This clonotype occurred a few times. The chain employs TRBV7-9 and TRBJ1-1; tentatively, D is TRBD1 (6 bases). In germline, CDR1 is SEHNR, CDR2 FQNEAQ (reference sequence). This CDR3 has 17 residues. The germline V and J ends were trimmed by 3 bases and 5 bases, with 22 bases remaining between them. The CDR3: CASSFGPGRGRSTEAFF. DNA of the CDR3: TGTGCCAGCAGCTTCGGTCCGGGGAGGGGGAGAAGTACTGAAGCTTTCTTT.

This clonotype was counted between two and nine times. The V call is TRBV6-5, the J call TRBJ2-3; 8 nucleotides match TRBD2. The CDR3 is 16 residues long. Germline V gives CDR1 MNHEY, CDR2 SVGAGI. V lost 6 bases to trimming and J lost 0 bases; unmatched junction nucleotides: 8. CDR3: CASSKKAGASTDTQYF. The CDR3 coding sequence is TGTGCCAGCAGCAAGAAAGCGGGAGCGAGCACAGATACGCAGTATTTT.

This clonotype was found a few times. This chain joins TRBV7-2 and TRBJ2-5; D uncertain. The germline CDR1 and CDR2 sequences are SGHTA and FQGNSA. The CDR3 is 13 residues long. Trimming pared 1 base from V and 10 bases from J, leaving 13 bases between. CDR3 DNA sequence: TGTGCCAGCAGCTTAGTTCCTATACCCGGCCAGTACTTC. It encodes CASSLVPIPGQYF.

This clonotype was observed at least ten times. This chain connects TRBV5-1 to TRBJ1-2, with D unresolved. The CDR3 is 15 residues long. The germline gives CDR1 SGHRS, CDR2 YFSETQ. V was shortened by 2 bases and J by 0 bases, with 11 bases between the two germline ends. DNA for the CDR3: TGCGCCAGCAGCTTCGCCGTAGGCACTAACTATGGCTACACCTTC. Translating it yields CASSFAVGTNYGYTF.

This chain joins TRBV6-1 and TRBJ2-3, with 12 bases identical to TRBD2. Germline lookup yields CDR1 MNHNS and CDR2 SASEGT. The CDR3 loop spans 14 amino acids. Unmatched junction bases numbered 3, after V lost 11 bases and J lost 0 bases. The DNA of the CDR3 is TGTGCCTCTCTAGCGGGGGGGAGCACAGATACGCAGTATTTT. It specifies CASLAGGSTDTQYF.

This clonotype appeared a few times. The genes are TRBV4-3 and TRBJ2-3; 12 bases align to TRBD2. J was trimmed by 2 bases and V by 0 bases; bases with no gene match: 6. Germline CDR1 reads LGHNA; CDR2 reads YSLEER. CDR3 length: 18 amino acids. Here the CDR3 DNA reads TGCGCCAGCAGCCAAGAAGTGCTAGCGGGGGGGATCACAGATACGCAGTATTTT. The encoded protein is CASSQEVLAGGITDTQYF.

This clonotype was seen many times. The rearrangement uses TRBV7-2 and TRBJ1-1; D is perhaps TRBD1 (5 bases). Per germline, CDR1 SGHTA and CDR2 FQGNSA. V was trimmed by 4 bases and J by 2 bases, leaving 20 bases between them. The CDR3 extends over 17 amino acids. The CDR3 reads CASSSQTGPSSNTEAFF. The DNA for the CDR3 is TGTGCCAGCAGCTCACAAACAGGTCCCTCTTCAAACACTGAAGCTTTCTTT.

The table lists this clonotype with a few counts. V is TRBV5-1 and J is TRBJ2-4; D unclear. V was cut by 1 base and J by 5 bases, with 7 bases left in between. The germline V gene has CDR1 SGHRS and CDR2 YFSETQ. CDR3 size: 13 residues. CDR3 region: CASSLSSENIQYF. Here the CDR3 DNA reads TGCGCCAGCAGCTTGTCCAGCGAAAACATTCAGTACTTC.

This clonotype was counted a few times. The chain recombines TRBV25-1 with TRBJ2-1, with 11 bases identical to TRBD1. The ends lost 4 bases at V and 7 bases at J; junction bases unmatched: 3. There are 14 residues in the CDR3. CDR1 is MGHDK, CDR2 SYGVNS, per germline. Here the CDR3 reads CASSVGQGANEQFF. In DNA, the CDR3 is TGTGCCAGCAGTGTTGGACAGGGGGCGAATGAGCAGTTCTTC.

This clonotype was detected only a few times. This chain joins TRBV6-5 and TRBJ1-3, with TRBD1 identical over 11 bases. Germline V gene data show CDR1 as MNHEY and CDR2 as SVGAGI. This CDR3 is built from 17 residues. Trimming at V came to 6 bases and at J to 4 bases, leaving 11 bases not matched to a gene. As DNA, the CDR3 is TGTGCCAGCAGCCGCCCCGGACAGGGGGCGGGGGGAAACACCATATATTTT. It yields the protein CASSRPGQGAGGNTIYF.

This clonotype was detected many times. V gene TRBV6-6 combines with J gene TRBJ2-5; tentative D call: TRBD1 (6 bases). CDR1 is MNHNY, CDR2 SVGAGI, per germline (reference sequence). The ends were cut back, 0 bases at V and 5 bases at J, with 16 bases in the middle. The CDR3 is 16 residues long. The CDR3 region is CASSYSGRGSRETQYF. CDR3 in DNA: TGTGCCAGCAGTTACTCAGGCAGGGGAAGCCGTGAGACCCAGTACTTC.

This clonotype was observed a few times. The rearrangement uses TRBV19 and TRBJ2-2; 7 nucleotides match TRBD2. Germline V CDR1 and CDR2: LNHDA, SQIVND (reference sequence). The CDR3 has 15 amino acids. V was clipped by 6 bases and J by 3 bases; unmatched bases: 7. The CDR3: CASSLGAGYTGELFF. For the CDR3, the DNA is TGTGCCAGTAGCTTAGGAGCGGGGTACACCGGGGAGCTGTTTTTT.

V and J are TRBV10-3 and TRBJ2-5; 9 bases line up with TRBD2. The V gene end was trimmed by 4 bases and the J gene end by 1 base; junction bases not matched to a gene: 7. The CDR3 extends over 16 amino acids. CDR1 and CDR2 (germline): ENHRY, SYGVKD. The CDR3 region is CAISAGGGGVQETQYF. The CDR3 DNA sequence: TGTGCCATCAGTGCGGGTGGCGGGGGGGTCCAAGAGACCCAGTACTTC.

The CDR3 DNA reads as TGTGCCAGCAGTCAGGGGTTGGGACAGAGCACAGATACGCAGTATTTT. Translated, it gives CASSQGLGQSTDTQYF. This sequence joins TRBV2 and TRBJ2-3, with TRBD1 identical over 7 bases. The CDR3 contains 16 residues. Per the germline V gene, CDR1 is SNHLY and CDR2 is FYNNEI. V trimming: 5 bases; J trimming: 0 bases; junction bases outside the gene matches: 8.

Only a few counts were recorded for this clonotype. CDR3 in amino acids: CSASPRGREDQPQHF. For the CDR3, the DNA is TGCAGTGCTTCCCCCCGGGGCAGGGAGGATCAGCCCCAGCATTTT. This sequence joins TRBV20-1 and TRBJ1-5, with a weak D call TRBD1 (5 bases). CDR1 and CDR2 from the germline V gene are DFQATT and SNEGSKA (reference sequence). The V gene lost 5 bases and the J gene lost 5 bases, with 19 bases spanning the gap. The CDR3 is 15 amino acids.

This sequence joins TRBV24-1 and TRBJ2-3, with 10 bases that match TRBD1. Germline V gene data show CDR1 as KGHDR and CDR2 as SFDVKD. The CDR3 spans 16 residues. V lost 4 bases and J lost 2; bases outside the gene matches: 5. The CDR3 reads CATSDLGQGLTDTQYF. The CDR3 nucleotides read TGTGCCACCAGTGACCTGGGACAGGGGCTCACAGATACGCAGTATTTT.

This clonotype has more than one count but fewer than ten. V is TRBV20-1 and J is TRBJ1-2; TRBD1 matches 8 bases. V was pared by 6 bases and J by 6 bases, with 6 bases of the junction left unmatched. The CDR3 contains 12 residues. Germline V CDR1 and CDR2: DFQATT, SNEGSKA (reference sequence). The CDR3 nucleotides are TGCAGTGCGGGTGACAGGGGAGATGGCTACACCTTC. Its protein product is CSAGDRGDGYTF.

This clonotype was found a few times. This chain links TRBV27 with TRBJ2-3; 8 nucleotides match TRBD2. From germline, CDR1 is MNHEY and CDR2 SMNVEV (reference sequence). The V gene end was trimmed by 3 bases and the J gene end by 0 bases; junction bases not matched to a gene: 5. The CDR3 is 16 residues long. CDR3 loop: CASSLYTGGSTDTQYF. CDR3 DNA: TGTGCCAGCAGTTTGTACACGGGGGGGAGCACAGATACGCAGTATTTT.

This clonotype appeared a few times. The chain employs TRBV4-2 and TRBJ2-1, with a possible D match to TRBD2 (6 bases). This CDR3 comprises 12 residues. V dropped 4 bases and J dropped 13 bases, with 14 bases sitting between them. Germline V gene lookup returns CDR1 LGHNA and CDR2 YNFKEQ. CDR3 region: CASSPTGLIQFF. The CDR3 nucleotides are TGTGCCAGCAGCCCCACCGGACTAATACAGTTCTTC.

This clonotype was counted ten times or more. The J gene is TRBJ2-5, the V gene TRBV4-3; D might be TRBD1 or TRBD2, each matching 7 bases. This CDR3 is 17 amino acids long. Trimming cost V 0 bases and J 2 bases, with 16 bases left between them. Germline V gene sequence: CDR1 LGHNA, CDR2 YSLEER. This CDR3 is CASSQEARGDYQETQYF. DNA of the CDR3: TGCGCCAGCAGCCAAGAGGCCAGGGGGGACTATCAAGAGACCCAGTACTTC.

V is TRBV6-5 and J is TRBJ2-2; the D is unclear. From germline, CDR1 is MNHEY and CDR2 SVGAGI. The length of the CDR3 is 13 residues. The V gene lost 5 bases and the J gene lost 5 bases, with 9 bases spanning the gap. Here the CDR3 DNA reads TGTGCCAGCAGTACCCCTGGAACCGGGGAGCTGTTTTTT. Translated, it gives CASSTPGTGELFF.